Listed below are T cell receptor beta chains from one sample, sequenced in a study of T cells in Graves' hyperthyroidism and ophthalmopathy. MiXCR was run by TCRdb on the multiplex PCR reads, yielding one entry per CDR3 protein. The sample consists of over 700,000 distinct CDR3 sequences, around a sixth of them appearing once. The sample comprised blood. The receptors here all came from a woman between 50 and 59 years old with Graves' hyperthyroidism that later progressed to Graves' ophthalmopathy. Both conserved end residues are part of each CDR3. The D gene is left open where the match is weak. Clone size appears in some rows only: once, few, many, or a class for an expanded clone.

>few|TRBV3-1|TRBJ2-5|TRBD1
TGTGCCAGCAGCGCCCGGACAGGGGTCGCGCAGACCCAGTACTTC
CASSARTGVAQTQYF
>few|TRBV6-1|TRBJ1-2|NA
TGTGCCAGCGGAACAGGGCGCGGCTACACCTTC
CASGTGRGYTF
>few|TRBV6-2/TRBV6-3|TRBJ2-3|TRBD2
TGTGCCAGCAGTTACGGGCTAGCGGGGGGGAGCACAGATACGCAGTATTTT
CASSYGLAGGSTDTQYF
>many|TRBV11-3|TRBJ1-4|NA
TGTGCCAGCAGCCCCCAAGAGGGGAGCAGGGGAAATGAAAAACTGTTTTTT
CASSPQEGSRGNEKLFF
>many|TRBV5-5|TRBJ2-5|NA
TGTGCCAGCAGCTTGGAAGGGGCAGTAGAGACCCAGTACTTC
CASSLEGAVETQYF
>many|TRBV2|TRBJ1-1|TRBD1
TGTGCCATCCAACCCTGGACAGGGGGCAATTTTGACACTGAAGCTTTCTTT
CAIQPWTGGNFDTEAFF
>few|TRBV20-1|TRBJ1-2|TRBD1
TGCAGTGCTAGAGATCCTCTGACAGGGCGTAACTATGGCTACACCTTC
CSARDPLTGRNYGYTF
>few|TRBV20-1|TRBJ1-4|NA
TGCAGTGCTAGTTCGTTGGACAGAGCGGAAAAACTGTTTTTT
CSASSLDRAEKLFF
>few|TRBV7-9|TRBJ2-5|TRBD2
TGTGCCAGCAGCCCCGACGGGAGGGGCCGGGAGACCCAGTACTTC
CASSPDGRGRETQYF
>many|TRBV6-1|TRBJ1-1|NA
TGTGCCAGCAGTTCCGGGGACCGGAACACTGAAGCTTTCTTT
CASSSGDRNTEAFF
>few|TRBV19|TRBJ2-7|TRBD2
TGTGCCAGTTCCCGACTAGCGGGGGCCTCGTTCGAGCAGTACTTC
CASSRLAGASFEQYF
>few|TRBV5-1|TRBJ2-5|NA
TGCGCCAGCAGCTTGGAGTCCCACCTAGAGACCCAGTACTTC
CASSLESHLETQYF
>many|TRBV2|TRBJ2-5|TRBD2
TGTGCCAGCAGGATGACTAGCCTCCAAGAGACCCAGTACTTC
CASRMTSLQETQYF
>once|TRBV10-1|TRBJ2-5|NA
TGCGCCAGCAGTGAGTTAACAGACCAAGAGACCCAGTACTTC
CASSELTDQETQYF
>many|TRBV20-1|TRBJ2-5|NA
TGCAGTGCTAGAGGGAACCCGCCCGGAGAGACCCAGTACTTC
CSARGNPPGETQYF
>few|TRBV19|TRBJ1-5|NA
TGTGCCAGTAGTATCCGAAGCGGACAGACCCATCAGCCCCAGCATTTT
CASSIRSGQTHQPQHF
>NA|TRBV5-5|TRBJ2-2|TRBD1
TGTGCCAGCAGCTTGGGGACAGGTTCCGGGGAGCTGTTTTTT
CASSLGTGSGELFF
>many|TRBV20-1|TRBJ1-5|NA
TGCAGTGCTCAAAAGGGGGTAGGGCAGCCCCAGCATTTT
CSAQKGVGQPQHF
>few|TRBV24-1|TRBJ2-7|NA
TGTGCCATCAGTGATTTGCATGAGGGAGATAACGAGCAGTACTTC
CAISDLHEGDNEQYF
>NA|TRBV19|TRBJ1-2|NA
TGTGCCAGTAGTATACCTTCGGGGGGCTACACCTTC
CASSIPSGGYTF
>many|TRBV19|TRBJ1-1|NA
TGTGCCAGTAGTATCGGCCAGTCGAACACTGAAGCTTTCTTT
CASSIGQSNTEAFF
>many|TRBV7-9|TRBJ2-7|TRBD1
TGTGCCAGCAGGCGGACAGGGGACCCGGAGCAGTACTTC
CASRRTGDPEQYF
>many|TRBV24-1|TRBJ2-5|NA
TGTGCCACCAGTGATGATCGGGGCCAAGAGACCCAGTACTTC
CATSDDRGQETQYF
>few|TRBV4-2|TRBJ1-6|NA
TGTGCCAGCAGCCAAGATGCACAGTTGGGCTCACCCCTCCACTTT
CASSQDAQLGSPLHF
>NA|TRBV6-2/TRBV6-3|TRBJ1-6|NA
TGTGCCAGCAGTTCCAGGCTGAACAGGGACCATTCACCCCTCCACTTT
CASSSRLNRDHSPLHF
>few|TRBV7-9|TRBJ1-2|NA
TGTGCCAGCAGCTTTTCGACAGGCCACTATGGCTACACCTTC
CASSFSTGHYGYTF
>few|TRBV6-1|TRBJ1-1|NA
TGTGCCAGCAGGGTCGACACCACGGGCACTGAAGCTTTCTTT
CASRVDTTGTEAFF
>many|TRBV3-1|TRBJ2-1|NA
TGTGCCAGCAGCACTAGCGAGGGGGCCGACAATGAGCAGTTCTTC
CASSTSEGADNEQFF
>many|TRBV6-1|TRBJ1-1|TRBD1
TGTGCCAGCAGAGATCGGGACAGGGCTTGGGCGGAAGCTTTCTTT
CASRDRDRAWAEAFF
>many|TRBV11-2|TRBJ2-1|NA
TGTGCCAGCATCCACGGGGTACACTCCTACAATGAGCAGTTCTTC
CASIHGVHSYNEQFF
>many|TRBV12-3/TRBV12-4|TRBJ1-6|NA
TGTGCCAGCAGTTTAAAGGCTAATTCACCCCTCCACTTT
CASSLKANSPLHF
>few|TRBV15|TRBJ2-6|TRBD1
TGTGCCACCAGCAGAGATGGCTCCGGGACAGGGGTTCCTTCTGGGGCCAACGTCCTGACTTTC
CATSRDGSGTGVPSGANVLTF
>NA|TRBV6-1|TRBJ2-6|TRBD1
TGTGCCAGCAGCTACTTCCGGGACAGGGTCTCTGGGGCCAACGTCCTGACTTTC
CASSYFRDRVSGANVLTF
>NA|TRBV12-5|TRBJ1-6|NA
TGTGCTAGTGGTTTGGAAGGTGGGACGGGTTCACCCCTCCACTTT
CASGLEGGTGSPLHF
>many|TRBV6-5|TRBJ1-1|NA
TGTGCCAGCAGTTACTCCACAAACAGGAGAATGAACACTGAAGCTTTCTTT
CASSYSTNRRMNTEAFF
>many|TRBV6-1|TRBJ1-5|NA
TGTGCCGGGCGGGACGGAACCAATCAGCCCCAGCATTTT
CAGRDGTNQPQHF
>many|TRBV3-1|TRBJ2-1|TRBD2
TGTGCCAGCAGCCGGGCTAGCGGGGCCTACAATGAGCAGTTCTTC
CASSRASGAYNEQFF
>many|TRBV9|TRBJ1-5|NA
TGTGCCAGCAATCCGGGGGATAGCAATCAGCCCCAGCATTTT
CASNPGDSNQPQHF
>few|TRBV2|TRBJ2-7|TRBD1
TGTGCCAGCAGGACCCCCTCCGGGACAGGGACCCACGAGCAGTACTTC
CASRTPSGTGTHEQYF
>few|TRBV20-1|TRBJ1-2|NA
TGCAGTGCCGAGGAGGGGATTAGGGGCTACACCTTC
CSAEEGIRGYTF
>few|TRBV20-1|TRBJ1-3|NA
TGCAGTGCTAGAAACCCTGGCTCTGGAAACACCATATATTTT
CSARNPGSGNTIYF
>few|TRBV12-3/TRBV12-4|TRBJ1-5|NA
TGTGCCAGCAGAAAAACAGGGTATAGCAATCAGCCCCAGCATTTT
CASRKTGYSNQPQHF
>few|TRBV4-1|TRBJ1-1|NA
TGCGCCAGCAGCCAAGTAGATGAAGCTTTCTTT
CASSQVDEAFF
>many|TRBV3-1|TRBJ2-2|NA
TGTGCCAGCAGCCAAGTCGTCAGGACCGGGGAGCTGTTTTTT
CASSQVVRTGELFF
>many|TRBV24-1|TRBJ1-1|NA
TGTGCCACCAGTGCCCAACCTGGGACTGAAGCTTTCTTT
CATSAQPGTEAFF
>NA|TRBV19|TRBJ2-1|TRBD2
TGTGCCAGTAGTATAGATCGGAATAGCGGGGGTTACAATGAGCAGTTCTTC
CASSIDRNSGGYNEQFF
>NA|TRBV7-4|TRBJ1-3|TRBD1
TGTGCCAGCAGCTCCGGACAGGGATTAGCTGGAAACACCATATATTTT
CASSSGQGLAGNTIYF
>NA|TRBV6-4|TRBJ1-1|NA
TGTGCCTGCTGGGACAAGACTGAAGCTTTCTTT
CACWDKTEAFF
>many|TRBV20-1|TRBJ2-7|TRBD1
TGCAGTGTCATGACAGGGAACTCCTACGAGCAGTACTTC
CSVMTGNSYEQYF
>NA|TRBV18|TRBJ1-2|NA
TGTGCCAGCTCAGCTTTAACAGGGACCAACTATGGCTACACCTTC
CASSALTGTNYGYTF
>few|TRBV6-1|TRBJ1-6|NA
TGTGCCAGCAGTGCCAACAGGGATCCCTCCTATAATTCACCCCTCCACTTT
CASSANRDPSYNSPLHF
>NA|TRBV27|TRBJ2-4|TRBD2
TGTGCCAGCAGTCTTACCGGGACTAGAAACATTCAGTACTTC
CASSLTGTRNIQYF
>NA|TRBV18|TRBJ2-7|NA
TGTGCCAGCTCACCACTTCGGACAGCCATAAGCTCCTACGAGCAGTACTTC
CASSPLRTAISSYEQYF
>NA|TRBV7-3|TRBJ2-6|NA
TGTGCCAGCAGCTTAGGACCCACTGGGGCCAACGTCCTGACTTTC
CASSLGPTGANVLTF